This T cell receptor (beta chain) was captured in a study of blood T cell repertoires in COVID-19. About the study: Acute and convalescent COVID-19 specimens originated in the United States, Italy and Spain. In each case, the material was cDNA or gDNA derived from T cells, B-cell-depleted T cells, or PBMCs.

Per germline, CDR1 LGHDT and CDR2 YNNKEL (reference sequence). The length of the CDR3 is 13 residues. J lost 9 bases, V lost 8 bases, and 10 bases had no gene match. The method was immunoSEQ multiplex PCR; TCRdb's version includes in-frame clones alone and lacks a portion of them. Here the sample spans about 120,000 clones, 80% to 90% being singletons. The sequenced sample consisted of peripheral blood. The rearrangement joins TRBV3-1 (or the pseudogene TRBV3-2) to TRBJ2-1, with 7 bases that match TRBD1. This receptor was obtained from a man in his 70s with active or convalescent COVID-19. DNA for the CDR3: TGTGCCAGCTCGCGGACAGGCCGGGGTGAGCAGTTCTTC. The encoded protein is CASSRTGRGEQFF.